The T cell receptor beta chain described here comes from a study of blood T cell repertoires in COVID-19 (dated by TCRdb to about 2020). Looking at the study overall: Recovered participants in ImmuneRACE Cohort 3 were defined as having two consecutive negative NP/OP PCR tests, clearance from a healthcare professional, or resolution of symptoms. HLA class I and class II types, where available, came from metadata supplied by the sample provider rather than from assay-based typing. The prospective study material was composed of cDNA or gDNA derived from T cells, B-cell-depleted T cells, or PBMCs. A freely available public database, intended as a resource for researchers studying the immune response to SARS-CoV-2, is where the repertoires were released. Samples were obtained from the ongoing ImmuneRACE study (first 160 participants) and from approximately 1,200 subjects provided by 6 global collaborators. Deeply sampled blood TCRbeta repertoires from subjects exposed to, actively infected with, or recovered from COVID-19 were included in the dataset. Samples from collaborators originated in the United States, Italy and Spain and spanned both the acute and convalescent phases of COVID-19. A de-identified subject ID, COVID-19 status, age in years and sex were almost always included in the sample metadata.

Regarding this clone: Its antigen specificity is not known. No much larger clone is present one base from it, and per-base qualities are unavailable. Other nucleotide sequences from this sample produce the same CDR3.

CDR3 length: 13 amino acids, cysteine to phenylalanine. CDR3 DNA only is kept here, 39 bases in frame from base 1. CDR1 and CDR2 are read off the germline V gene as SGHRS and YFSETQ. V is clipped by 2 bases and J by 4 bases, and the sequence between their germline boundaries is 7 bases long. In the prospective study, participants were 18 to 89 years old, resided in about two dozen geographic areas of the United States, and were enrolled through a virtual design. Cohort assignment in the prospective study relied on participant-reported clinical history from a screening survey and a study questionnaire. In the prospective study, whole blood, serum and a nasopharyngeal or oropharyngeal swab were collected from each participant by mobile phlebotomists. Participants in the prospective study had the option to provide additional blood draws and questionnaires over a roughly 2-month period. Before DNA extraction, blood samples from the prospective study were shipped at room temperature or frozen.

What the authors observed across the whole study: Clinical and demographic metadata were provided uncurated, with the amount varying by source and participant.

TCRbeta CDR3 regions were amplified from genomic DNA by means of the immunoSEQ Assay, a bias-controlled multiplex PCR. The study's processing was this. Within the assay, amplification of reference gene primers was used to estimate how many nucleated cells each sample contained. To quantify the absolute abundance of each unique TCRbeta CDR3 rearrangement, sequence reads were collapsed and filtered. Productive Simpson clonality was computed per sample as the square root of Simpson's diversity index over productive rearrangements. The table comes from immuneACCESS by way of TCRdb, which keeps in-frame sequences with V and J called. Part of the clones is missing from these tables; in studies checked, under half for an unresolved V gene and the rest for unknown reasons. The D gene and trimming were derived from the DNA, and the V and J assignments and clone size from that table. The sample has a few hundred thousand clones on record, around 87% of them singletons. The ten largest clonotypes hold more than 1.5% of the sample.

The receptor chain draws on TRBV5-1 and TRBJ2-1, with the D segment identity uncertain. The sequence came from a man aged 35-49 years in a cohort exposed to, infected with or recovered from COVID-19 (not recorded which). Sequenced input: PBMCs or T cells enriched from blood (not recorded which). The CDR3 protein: CASSLTGYNEQFF. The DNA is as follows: TGCGCCAGCAGCTTAACGGGTTACAATGAGCAGTTCTTC. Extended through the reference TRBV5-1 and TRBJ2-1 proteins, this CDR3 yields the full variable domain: KAGVTQTPRYLIKTRGQQVTLSCSPISGHRSVSWYQQTPGQGLQFLFEYFSETQRNKGNFPGRFSGRQFSNSRSEMNVSTLELGDSALYLCASSLTGYNEQFFGPGTRLTVL.